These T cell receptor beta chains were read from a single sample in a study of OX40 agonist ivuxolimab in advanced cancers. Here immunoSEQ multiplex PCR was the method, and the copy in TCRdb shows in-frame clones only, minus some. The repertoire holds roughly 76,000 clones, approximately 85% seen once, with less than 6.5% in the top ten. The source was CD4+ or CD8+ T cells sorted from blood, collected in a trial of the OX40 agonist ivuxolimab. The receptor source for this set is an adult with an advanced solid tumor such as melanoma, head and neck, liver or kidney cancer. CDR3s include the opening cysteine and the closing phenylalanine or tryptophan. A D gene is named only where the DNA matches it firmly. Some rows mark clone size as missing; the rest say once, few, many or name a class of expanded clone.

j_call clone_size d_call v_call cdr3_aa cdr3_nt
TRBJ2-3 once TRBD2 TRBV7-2 CASSSVLAGGTDTQYF TGTGCCAGCAGCTCCGTACTAGCGGGAGGGACAGATACGCAGTATTTT
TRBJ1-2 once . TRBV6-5 CASMGLYGYTF TGTGCCAGCATGGGACTATATGGCTACACCTTC
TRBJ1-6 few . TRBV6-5 CASRGPLTNSPLHF TGTGCCAGCAGGGGACCCCTGACCAATTCACCCCTCCACTTT
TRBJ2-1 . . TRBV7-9 CASSLISSLDEQFF TGCGCCAGCAGCTTAATCTCTAGTCTTGATGAGCAGTTCTTC
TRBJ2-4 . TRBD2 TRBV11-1 CASSLGTSGKKNIQYF TGTGCCAGCAGCTTGGGGACTAGCGGAAAAAAAAACATTCAGTACTTC
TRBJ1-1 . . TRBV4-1 CASSQVNLGLLNTEAFF TGCGCCAGCAGCCAAGTAAATCTGGGACTGCTGAACACTGAAGCTTTCTTT
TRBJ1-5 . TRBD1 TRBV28 CASSPGTGGLPFSQPQHF TGTGCCAGCAGTCCCGGGACAGGGGGTTTACCCTTTAGTCAGCCCCAGCATTTT
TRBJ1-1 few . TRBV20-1 CSATVLGAAFF TGCAGTGCTACTGTTCTGGGGGCGGCTTTCTTT
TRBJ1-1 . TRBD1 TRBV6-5 CASRYAGQGRTEAFF TGTGCCAGCAGGTATGCCGGACAGGGGAGGACTGAAGCTTTCTTT
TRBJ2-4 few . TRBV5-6 CASSETGIRNIQYF TGTGCCAGCAGCGAGACAGGTATAAGAAACATTCAGTACTTC
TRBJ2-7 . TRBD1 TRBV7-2 CASSEAGGQAYEQYF TGTGCCAGCAGCGAAGCCGGGGGACAGGCCTACGAGCAGTACTTC
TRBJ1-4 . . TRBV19 CASSVKGWGNEKLFF TGTGCCAGTAGTGTCAAGGGTTGGGGAAATGAAAAACTGTTTTTT
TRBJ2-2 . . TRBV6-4 CASTPLANTGELFF TGTGCCAGCACCCCGCTGGCTAACACCGGGGAGCTGTTTTTT
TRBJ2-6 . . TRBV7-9 CASSLAGANVLTF TGTGCCAGCAGCTTAGCTGGGGCCAACGTCCTGACTTTC
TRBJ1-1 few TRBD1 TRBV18 CASSPLGQGVGNTEAFF TGTGCCAGCTCACCACTGGGGCAGGGGGTGGGGAACACTGAAGCTTTCTTT
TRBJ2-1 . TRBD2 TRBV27 CASWTSGRAVEQFF TGTGCCAGCTGGACTAGCGGCCGGGCCGTGGAGCAGTTCTTC
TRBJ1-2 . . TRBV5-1 CASSLSSQEPGYTF TGCGCCAGCAGCTTGTCTTCCCAGGAGCCTGGCTACACCTTC
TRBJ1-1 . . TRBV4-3 CASSQEMSDGTEAFF TGCGCCAGCAGCCAAGAAATGTCGGACGGGACTGAAGCTTTCTTT
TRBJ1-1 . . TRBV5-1 CASSLVWDTEAFF TGCGCCAGCAGCTTAGTTTGGGACACTGAAGCTTTCTTT
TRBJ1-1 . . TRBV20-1 CSAVPNTEAFF TGCAGTGCCGTGCCGAACACTGAAGCTTTCTTT
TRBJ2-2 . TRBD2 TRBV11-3 CASSPGTSRSGELFF TGTGCCAGCAGCCCTGGGACTAGTCGTTCCGGGGAGCTGTTTTTT
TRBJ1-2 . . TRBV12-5 CASGLPLQTADGYTF TGTGCTAGTGGTTTGCCCCTACAGACCGCGGATGGCTACACCTTC
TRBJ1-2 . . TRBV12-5 CASGLHGLYGYTF TGTGCTAGTGGTTTGCACGGCCTCTATGGCTACACCTTC
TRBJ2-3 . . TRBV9 CASSGMEGDTQYF TGTGCCAGCAGCGGCATGGAGGGAGATACGCAGTATTTT
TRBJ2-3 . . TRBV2 CASKSNTQYF TGTGCCAGCAAGTCAAATACGCAGTATTTT
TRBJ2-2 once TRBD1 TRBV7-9 CASSPGTATYTGELFF TGTGCCAGCAGCCCCGGGACAGCGACCTACACCGGGGAGCTGTTTTTT
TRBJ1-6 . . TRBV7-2 CASSLEPGYNSPLHF TGTGCCAGCAGCTTAGAGCCGGGGTACAATTCACCCCTCCACTTT
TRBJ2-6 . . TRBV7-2 CASSFKGITGANVLTF TGTGCCAGCAGCTTCAAGGGAATAACTGGGGCCAACGTCCTGACTTTC
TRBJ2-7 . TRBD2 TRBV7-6 CASSDRGGAYEQYF TGTGCCAGCAGTGACCGGGGGGGCGCCTACGAGCAGTACTTC
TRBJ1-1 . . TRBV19 CASSANSGVEAFF TGTGCCAGTAGTGCTAACAGTGGGGTTGAAGCTTTCTTT
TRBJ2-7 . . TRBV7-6 CASSPTTGFGEQYF TGTGCCAGCAGTCCGACCACAGGGTTTGGCGAGCAGTACTTC
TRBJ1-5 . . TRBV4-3 CASSLDTEVQPQHF TGCGCCAGCAGCCTTGACACGGAGGTGCAGCCCCAGCATTTT
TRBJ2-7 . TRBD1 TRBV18 CASSLNTGQGGISYEQYF TGTGCCAGCTCACTTAACACCGGACAGGGGGGAATCTCCTACGAGCAGTACTTC
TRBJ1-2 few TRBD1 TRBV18 CASSPQGANYGYTF TGTGCCAGCTCACCCCAGGGGGCTAACTATGGCTACACCTTC
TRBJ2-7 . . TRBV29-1 CSVETESYEQYF TGCAGCGTTGAAACAGAATCCTACGAGCAGTACTTC
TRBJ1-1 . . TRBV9 CASSVGLAGQNTEAFF TGTGCCAGCAGCGTAGGCCTCGCGGGACAGAACACTGAAGCTTTCTTT
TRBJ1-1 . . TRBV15 CATSRDFGAEAFF TGTGCCACCAGCAGAGATTTCGGGGCTGAAGCTTTCTTT
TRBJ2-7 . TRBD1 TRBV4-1 CASSQGTGREQYF TGCGCCAGCAGCCAAGGGACAGGGAGGGAGCAGTACTTC
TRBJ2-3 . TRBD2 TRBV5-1 CASSLGTSGNSDTQYF TGCGCCAGCAGCCTCGGGACTAGCGGGAACTCAGATACGCAGTATTTT
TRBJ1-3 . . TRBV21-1 CASSTRGWALGNTIYF .
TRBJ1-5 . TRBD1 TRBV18 CASSPDRGPNQPQHF TGTGCCAGCTCACCGGACAGGGGGCCTAATCAGCCCCAGCATTTT
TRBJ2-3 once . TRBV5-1 CASSLGTSPARVTDTQYF TGCGCCAGCAGCTTGGGGACCTCCCCGGCTAGAGTGACAGATACGCAGTATTTT
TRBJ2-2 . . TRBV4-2 CASSPSPQTGTGELFF TGTGCCAGCAGCCCCTCTCCCCAAACTGGAACCGGGGAGCTGTTTTTT
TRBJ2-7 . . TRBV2 CASSKEGATYEQYF TGTGCCAGCAGCAAGGAAGGGGCCACCTACGAGCAGTACTTC
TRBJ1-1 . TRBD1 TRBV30 CAWWTGIVTEAFF TGTGCCTGGTGGACAGGGATTGTCACTGAAGCTTTCTTT
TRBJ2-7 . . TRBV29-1 CSVETRESSYEQYF TGCAGCGTTGAAACCCGGGAAAGCTCCTACGAGCAGTACTTC
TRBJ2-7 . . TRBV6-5 CASSYSRGASYEQYF TGTGCCAGCAGTTACAGCCGGGGGGCATCCTACGAGCAGTACTTC
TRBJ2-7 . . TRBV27 CASSMGLSLGEQYF TGTGCCAGCAGCATGGGACTGTCCCTAGGGGAGCAGTACTTC